This TCR beta chain was recovered during a study of blood T cells in healthy people across ages. Then a second PCR, running roughly 6 to 11 cycles, was carried out with a sample-barcoded 5' primer and a J-beta primer mix. A tag from a template-switch adaptor with 12 random nucleotides marked each cDNA molecule. TCRdb reprocessed the 5' RACE reads via MiXCR and lists one record per CDR3 protein. The data hold about 1,500,000 distinct CDR3 sequences, with 28% observed a single time. The germline V gene encodes CDR1 MGHRA and CDR2 YSYEKL. This CDR3 has 18 residues. Trimming cost V 3 bases and J 4 bases; bases outside gene matches: 13.

The genes are TRBV4-1 and TRBJ2-1, with 9 bases identical to TRBD2. The receptor was derived from a woman aged 25 to 39 in good health. Sequencing was done on a sample of blood. The CDR3 here is CASSQGLFGAGGYNEQFF. The CDR3 coding sequence is TGCGCCAGCAGCCAGGGGTTGTTCGGAGCGGGGGGATACAATGAGCAGTTCTTC.